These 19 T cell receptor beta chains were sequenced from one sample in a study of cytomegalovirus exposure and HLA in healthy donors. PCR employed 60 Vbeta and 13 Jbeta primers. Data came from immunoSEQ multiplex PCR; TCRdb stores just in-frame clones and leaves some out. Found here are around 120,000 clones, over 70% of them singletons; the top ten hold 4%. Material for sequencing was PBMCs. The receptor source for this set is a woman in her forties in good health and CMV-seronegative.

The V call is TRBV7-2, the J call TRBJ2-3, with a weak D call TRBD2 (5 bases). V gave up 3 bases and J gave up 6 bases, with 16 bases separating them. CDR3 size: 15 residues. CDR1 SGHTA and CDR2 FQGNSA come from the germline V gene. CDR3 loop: CASSFPVGSVDTQYF. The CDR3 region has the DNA TGTGCCAGCAGCTTCCCTGTAGGTAGCGTGGATACGCAGTATTTT.

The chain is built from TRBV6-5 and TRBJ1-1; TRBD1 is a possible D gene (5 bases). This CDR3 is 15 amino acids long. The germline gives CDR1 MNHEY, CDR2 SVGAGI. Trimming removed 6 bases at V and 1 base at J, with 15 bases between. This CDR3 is CASRPPGGRNTEAFF. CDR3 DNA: TGTGCCAGCAGACCCCCGGGGGGAAGGAACACTGAAGCTTTCTTT.

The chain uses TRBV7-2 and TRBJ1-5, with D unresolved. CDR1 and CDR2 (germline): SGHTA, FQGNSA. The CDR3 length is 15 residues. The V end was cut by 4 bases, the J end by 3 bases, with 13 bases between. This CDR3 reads CASSSSRRDNQPQHF. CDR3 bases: TGTGCCAGCAGCTCAAGTCGGAGGGACAATCAGCCCCAGCATTTT.

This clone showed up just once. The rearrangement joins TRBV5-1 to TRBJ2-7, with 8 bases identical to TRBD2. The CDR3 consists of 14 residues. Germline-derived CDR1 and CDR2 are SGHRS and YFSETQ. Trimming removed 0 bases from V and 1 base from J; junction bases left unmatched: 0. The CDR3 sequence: CASSLVAGSYEQYF. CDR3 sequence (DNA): TGCGCCAGCAGCTTGGTAGCGGGATCCTACGAGCAGTACTTC.

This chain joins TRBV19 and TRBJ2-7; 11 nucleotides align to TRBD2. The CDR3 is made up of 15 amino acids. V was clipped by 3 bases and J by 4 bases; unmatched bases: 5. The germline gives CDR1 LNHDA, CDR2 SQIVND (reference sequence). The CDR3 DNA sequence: TGTGCCAGTAGTATCACTAGCGGGAGTCTGTACGAGCAGTACTTC. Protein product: CASSITSGSLYEQYF.

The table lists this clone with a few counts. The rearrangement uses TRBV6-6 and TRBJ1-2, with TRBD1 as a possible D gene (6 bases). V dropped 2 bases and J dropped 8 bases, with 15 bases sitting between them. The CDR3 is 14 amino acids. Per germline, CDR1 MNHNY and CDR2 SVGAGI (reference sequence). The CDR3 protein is CASSYLGGAEGYTF. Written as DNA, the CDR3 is TGTGCCAGCAGTTACCTTGGGGGCGCAGAGGGCTACACCTTC.

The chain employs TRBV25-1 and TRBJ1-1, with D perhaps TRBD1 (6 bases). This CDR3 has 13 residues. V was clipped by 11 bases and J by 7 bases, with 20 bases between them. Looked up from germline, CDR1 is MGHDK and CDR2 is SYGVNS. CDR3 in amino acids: CASRRGGAYEAFF. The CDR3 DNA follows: TGTGCCTCCCGGAGGGGGGGCGCCTATGAAGCTTTCTTT. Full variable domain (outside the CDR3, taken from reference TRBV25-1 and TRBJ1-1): EADIYQTPRYLVIGTGKKITLECSQTMGHDKMYWYQQDPGMELHLIHYSYGVNSTEKGDLSSESTVSRIRTEHFPLTLESARPSHTSQYLCASRRGGAYEAFFGQGTRLTVV.

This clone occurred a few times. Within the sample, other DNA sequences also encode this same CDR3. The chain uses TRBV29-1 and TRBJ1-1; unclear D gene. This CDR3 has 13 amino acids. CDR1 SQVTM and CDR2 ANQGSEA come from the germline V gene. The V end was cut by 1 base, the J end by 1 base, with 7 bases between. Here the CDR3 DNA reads TGCAGCGTTGAAGGAGACTCGAACACTGAAGCTTTCTTT. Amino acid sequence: CSVEGDSNTEAFF.

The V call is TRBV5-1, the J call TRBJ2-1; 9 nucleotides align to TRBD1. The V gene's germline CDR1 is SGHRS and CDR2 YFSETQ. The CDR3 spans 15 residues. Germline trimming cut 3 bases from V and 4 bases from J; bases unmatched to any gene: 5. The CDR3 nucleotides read TGCGCCAGCAGCTCCGGGACAGGGATGTACAATGAGCAGTTCTTC. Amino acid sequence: CASSSGTGMYNEQFF.

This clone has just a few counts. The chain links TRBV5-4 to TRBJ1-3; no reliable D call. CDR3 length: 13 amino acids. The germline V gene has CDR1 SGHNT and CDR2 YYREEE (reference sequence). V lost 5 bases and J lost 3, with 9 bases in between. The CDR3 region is CASRVASGNTIYF. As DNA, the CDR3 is TGTGCCAGCAGAGTCGCGAGTGGAAACACCATATATTTT.

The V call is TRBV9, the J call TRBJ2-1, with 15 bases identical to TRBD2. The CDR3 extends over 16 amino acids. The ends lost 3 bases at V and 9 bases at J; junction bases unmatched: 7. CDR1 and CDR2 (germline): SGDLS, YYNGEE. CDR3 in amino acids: CASSGTSGGALGEQFF. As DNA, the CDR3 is TGTGCCAGCAGCGGGACTAGCGGGGGGGCGCTGGGTGAGCAGTTCTTC.

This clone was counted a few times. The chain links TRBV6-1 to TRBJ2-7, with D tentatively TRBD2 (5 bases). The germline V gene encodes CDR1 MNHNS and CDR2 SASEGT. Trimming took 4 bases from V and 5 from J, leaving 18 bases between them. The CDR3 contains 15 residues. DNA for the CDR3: TGTGCCAGCAGTGTCGAGGGCACGGCCCCTCACGAGCAGTACTTC. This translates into CASSVEGTAPHEQYF.

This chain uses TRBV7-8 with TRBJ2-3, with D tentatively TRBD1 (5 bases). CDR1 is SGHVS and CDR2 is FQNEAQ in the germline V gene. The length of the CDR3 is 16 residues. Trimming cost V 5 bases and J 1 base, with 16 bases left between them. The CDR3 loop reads CASSPVRKGGTDTQYF. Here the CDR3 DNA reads TGTGCCAGCAGCCCGGTCAGGAAAGGGGGCACAGATACGCAGTATTTT.

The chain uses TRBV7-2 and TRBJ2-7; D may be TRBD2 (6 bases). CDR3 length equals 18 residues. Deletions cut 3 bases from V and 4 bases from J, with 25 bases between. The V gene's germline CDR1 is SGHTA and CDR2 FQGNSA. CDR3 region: CASSLAIRIGGIGYEQYF. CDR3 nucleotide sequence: TGTGCCAGCAGCTTGGCCATACGAATCGGCGGGATTGGGTACGAGCAGTACTTC.

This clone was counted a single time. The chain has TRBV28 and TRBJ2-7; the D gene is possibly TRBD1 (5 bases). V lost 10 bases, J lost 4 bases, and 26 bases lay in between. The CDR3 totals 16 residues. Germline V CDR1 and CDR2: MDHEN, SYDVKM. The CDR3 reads CAILAPGASGQYEQYF. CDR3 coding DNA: TGTGCCATCTTAGCCCCTGGGGCCTCCGGACAATACGAGCAGTACTTC.

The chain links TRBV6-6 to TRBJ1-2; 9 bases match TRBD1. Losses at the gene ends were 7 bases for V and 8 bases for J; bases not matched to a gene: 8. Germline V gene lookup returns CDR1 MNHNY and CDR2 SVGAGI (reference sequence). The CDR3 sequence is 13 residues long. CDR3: CASTATGGHGYTF. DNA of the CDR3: TGTGCCAGCACCGCGACAGGGGGGCACGGCTACACCTTC.

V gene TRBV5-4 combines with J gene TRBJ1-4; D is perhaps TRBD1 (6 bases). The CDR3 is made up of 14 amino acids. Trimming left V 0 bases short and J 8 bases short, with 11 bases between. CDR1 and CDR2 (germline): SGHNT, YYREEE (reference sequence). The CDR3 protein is CASSLAGVNEKLFF. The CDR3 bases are TGTGCCAGCAGCTTGGCAGGGGTCAACGAAAAACTGTTTTTT.

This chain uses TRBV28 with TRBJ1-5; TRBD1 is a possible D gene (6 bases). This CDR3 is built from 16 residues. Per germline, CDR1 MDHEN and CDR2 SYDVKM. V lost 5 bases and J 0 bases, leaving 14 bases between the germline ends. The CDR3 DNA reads TGTGCCAGCAGTCCCGCCGACAGGACTAGCAATCAGCCCCAGCATTTT. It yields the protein CASSPADRTSNQPQHF.

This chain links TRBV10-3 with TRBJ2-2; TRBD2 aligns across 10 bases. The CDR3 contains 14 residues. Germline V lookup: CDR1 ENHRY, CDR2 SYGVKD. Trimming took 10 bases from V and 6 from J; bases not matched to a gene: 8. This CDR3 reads CATRGTSAPGELFF. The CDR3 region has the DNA TGTGCCACCAGGGGGACTAGCGCCCCCGGGGAGCTGTTTTTT.